This T cell receptor beta chain originates from a study of blood T cell repertoires in COVID-19. Of note for this clone: A junction boundary mismatches the germline segment, possibly from a read error.

The CDR3 consists of 11 residues. Germline V lookup: CDR1 MDHEN, CDR2 SYDVKM. TCRdb's table, derived via immunoSEQ multiplex PCR, lists solely in-frame clones and lacks some. The profile covers about 200,000 clones, with 80% to 90% appearing a single time and approximately 6.2% taken by the ten largest. The source material was peripheral blood. The clonotype originates from a man aged 55 to 70 who had recovered from COVID-19. The chain uses TRBV28 and TRBJ1-1, with D perhaps TRBD1 (6 bases). Here the CDR3 reads CASSLRGARAF. CDR3 bases: TGTGCCAGCAGTTTGCGGGGGGCACGTGCATTT.